What follows is one T cell receptor (beta chain) and its context. This receptor's antigen is unknown. Base qualities are not provided; no much larger clone lies one nucleotide away. This record belongs to a study of cytotoxic CD8 clonotypes in ibrutinib-treated CLL (dated by TCRdb to the early 2020s). As for the study more broadly: The cohort was composed of under 12 relapsed/refractory and fewer than 16 treatment-naive patients; IGHV unmutated status was identified in roughly 18 patients. On average, each sample had approximately 250,000 productive templates and 96,000 or so productive rearrangements. Partial responses were observed in approximately 24 patients and complete responses in 2; after a median follow-up of 68 months, remission was maintained in approximately 14 patients and progression was observed in 12. The response samples were drawn at a median of roughly eleven months into treatment, with a range of roughly 6 to 36 months. Cryopreserved peripheral blood mononuclear cells were obtained before treatment, at response, and at either sustained remission or disease progression. Of the approximately 86 participants in the trial, 26 had longitudinal samples available.

For TCR beta library preparation, approximately 2 micrograms of genomic DNA was extracted from cryopreserved PBMCs. High-throughput TCR beta sequencing was performed on longitudinal blood samples from CLL patients receiving ibrutinib monotherapy. The patients were enrolled in a single-center, open-label phase 2 trial of ibrutinib monotherapy. Here V drops 3 bases and J drops 4 bases, and the junction holds 7 bases not matched to any gene. Inclusive of the bounding cysteine and phenylalanine, the CDR3 is 15 residues long. Only the CDR3 part of the read is kept: 45 bases, read in frame from the first base. According to the germline V gene, CDR1 reads MNHNS and CDR2 reads SASEGT. Broader findings and caveats from the paper: Baseline clonality was found to be higher than that of age-matched healthy donors and was strongly correlated with circulating CD8+ T-cell counts. At ibrutinib response clonality went up, during sustained remission it held steady, and at progression it dropped back toward baseline. Sampling times were not matched between sustained-remission and progressing patients, and lymph node repertoires were not studied. Public clonotypes were rare and either shrank or stayed stable during treatment, and the rise in clonality at ibrutinib response reflected expansion of private clonotypes.

A MiSeq instrument was used for deep resolution sequencing, which targeted depths ranging from 1 in 1 million up to 1 in 200,000 T cells, with coverage averaging 10x for each clonotype. The immunoSEQ hsTCRB Kit was used to generate the TCR beta libraries. For the original study's pipeline: ImmunoSEQ Data Assistant and ImmunoSEQ Analyzer were used for data analysis, and V, D and J genes were assigned according to IMGT definitions. Clonality, which ranges from 0 to 1, was calculated by subtracting the normalized Shannon entropy of productive rearrangement frequencies from one. Public clonotype analysis was restricted to overrepresented clonotypes comprising at least 0.05% of each patient's repertoire. Some 13 age-matched healthy donor repertoires from immuneACCESS served as clonality controls. TCRdb limited this immuneACCESS table to in-frame rearrangements with V and J called. A share of clones is missing; checked studies link under half to unresolved V genes, and the rest is unexplained. V, J and clone size reflect that table, while D and trimming were determined from the DNA. The sample table contains roughly 15,000 clones; only one count was recorded for roughly 68% of them. The leading ten clones occupy about 13% of the sample.

The sequence is built from TRBV6-1 and TRBJ2-7; the junction holds 9 bases that match TRBD2. The specimen comprised PBMCs, sampled before ibrutinib treatment. The TCR was taken from a human donor with chronic lymphocytic leukemia. The DNA reads TGTGCCAGCAGTGATACGGGACTAGCTTTTTACGAGCAGTACTTC. It translates as CASSDTGLAFYEQYF.